The next 11 T cell receptor beta chains were all read from a single sample in a study of blood T cell repertoires in COVID-19. Sequencing used immunoSEQ multiplex PCR; TCRdb keeps in-frame clones, though not all of them. The sample has 220,000 or so clones, more than 75% seen once. The sequencing input was peripheral blood. The receptors shown here come from a man aged 45-65 years who had recovered from COVID-19.

The chain recombines TRBV28 with TRBJ1-5; unclear D gene. Germline-derived CDR1 and CDR2 are MDHEN and SYDVKM. The CDR3 length is 15 residues. The V end was cut by 8 bases, the J end by 1 base, with 15 bases between. CDR3 residues: CASGPIHGSNQPQHF. CDR3 bases: TGTGCCAGCGGCCCAATACACGGGAGCAATCAGCCCCAGCATTTT.

The J gene is TRBJ2-7, the V gene TRBV3-1 (or the pseudogene TRBV3-2); D gene uncertain. Trimming shortened V by 4 bases and J by 4 bases, and 11 bases separated the two germline ends. Germline values: CDR1 LGHDT, CDR2 YNNKEL (reference sequence). The CDR3 length is 13 residues. CDR3 DNA sequence: TGTGCCAGCAGCCCCCTGAGTGCTTACGAGCAGTACTTC. Amino acids: CASSPLSAYEQYF.

The genes are TRBV5-1 and TRBJ1-2; D remains ambiguous. The CDR3 loop spans 14 amino acids. The germline gives CDR1 SGHRS, CDR2 YFSETQ. Trimming pared 3 bases from V and 7 bases from J, leaving 16 bases between. The CDR3 region has the DNA TGCGCCAGCAGCTACTTGGACGGAGGCGGTGGCTACACCTTC. Protein sequence: CASSYLDGGGGYTF.

In nucleotides, the CDR3 is TGTGCCAGCAGTGTGGATGGGACAGGTTTTTCCTATGGCTACACCTTC. This encodes CASSVDGTGFSYGYTF. V gene TRBV6-1 combines with J gene TRBJ1-2; the match to TRBD1 covers 8 bases. The CDR3 runs to 16 residues. Germline V gene sequence: CDR1 MNHNS, CDR2 SASEGT. V was pared by 4 bases and J by 4 bases, with 11 bases of the junction left unmatched.

The chain combines TRBV6-5 with TRBJ1-2; D ambiguous. This CDR3 spans 13 amino acids. V was clipped by 7 bases and J by 4 bases, with 13 bases between them. Germline V lookup: CDR1 MNHEY, CDR2 SVGAGI. The CDR3 nucleotides are TGTGCCAGCACCACGGGAGGTGTCTATGGCTACACCTTC. Protein: CASTTGGVYGYTF.

The J gene is TRBJ1-2, the V gene TRBV11-2, with D hard to call. Between the trimmed V and J ends, which lost 1 base and 1 base, there was a span of 13 bases. The germline V gene encodes CDR1 SGHAT and CDR2 FQNNGV. The CDR3 loop spans 16 amino acids. This CDR3 reads CASSLAVYSLNYGYTF. The CDR3 DNA sequence: TGTGCCAGCAGCTTAGCGGTGTACAGTCTTAACTATGGCTACACCTTC.

The V call is TRBV19, the J call TRBJ1-5; 8 bases match TRBD1. This CDR3 has 16 amino acids. V dropped 3 bases and J dropped 7; count of bases not matched to a gene: 11. The germline CDR1 and CDR2 sequences are LNHDA and SQIVND (reference sequence). The CDR3 sequence: CASSMQGAVSSQPQHF. CDR3 nucleotide sequence: TGTGCCAGTAGTATGCAGGGGGCGGTATCTTCCCAGCCCCAGCATTTT. The full variable domain, with the rest looked up from reference TRBV19 and TRBJ1-5, is DGGITQSPKYLFRKEGQNVTLSCEQNLNHDAMYWYRQDPGQGLRLIYYSQIVNDFQKGDIAEGYSVSREKKESFPLTVTSAQKNPTAFYLCASSMQGAVSSQPQHFGDGTRLSIL.

The V and J genes are TRBV3-1 (or the pseudogene TRBV3-2) and TRBJ1-4, with 7 bases aligning to TRBD1. V was pared by 4 bases and J by 4 bases, with 6 bases of the junction left unmatched. The CDR3 covers 15 residues. Germline V gene lookup returns CDR1 LGHDT and CDR2 YNNKEL (reference sequence). As DNA, the CDR3 is TGTGCCAGCAGCCGCCGGGACAGAATTAATGAAAAACTGTTTTTT. Translated, it gives CASSRRDRINEKLFF.

V is TRBV24-1 and J is TRBJ2-1; the match to TRBD2 covers 15 bases. V was pared by 3 bases and J by 0 bases, with 5 bases of the junction left unmatched. This CDR3 spans 19 amino acids. The germline gives CDR1 KGHDR, CDR2 SFDVKD. CDR3 in amino acids: CATSDPGLAGGSSYNEQFF. DNA of the CDR3: TGTGCCACCAGTGATCCGGGACTAGCGGGAGGATCCTCCTACAATGAGCAGTTCTTC.

Remarks on this clone: This specimen includes other DNA sequences encoding the same CDR3. The chain combines TRBV30 with TRBJ1-5; TRBD1 matches at 7 bases. The CDR3 covers 13 residues. The trim removed 2 bases at V and 6 bases at J, leaving 4 bases unmatched. In germline, CDR1 is GTSNPN, CDR2 SVGIG (reference sequence). This CDR3 reads CAWSRQGGQPQHF. The CDR3 nucleotides are TGTGCCTGGAGTCGACAGGGCGGTCAGCCCCAGCATTTT.

This chain uses TRBV27 with TRBJ2-3; D gene ambiguous. Germline V gene sequence: CDR1 MNHEY, CDR2 SMNVEV (reference sequence). This CDR3 has 12 amino acids. Trimming pared 2 bases from V and 7 bases from J, leaving 7 bases between. The CDR3 bases are TGTGCCAGCAGTTTAAGTTACTATACGCAGTATTTT. It yields the protein CASSLSYYTQYF.